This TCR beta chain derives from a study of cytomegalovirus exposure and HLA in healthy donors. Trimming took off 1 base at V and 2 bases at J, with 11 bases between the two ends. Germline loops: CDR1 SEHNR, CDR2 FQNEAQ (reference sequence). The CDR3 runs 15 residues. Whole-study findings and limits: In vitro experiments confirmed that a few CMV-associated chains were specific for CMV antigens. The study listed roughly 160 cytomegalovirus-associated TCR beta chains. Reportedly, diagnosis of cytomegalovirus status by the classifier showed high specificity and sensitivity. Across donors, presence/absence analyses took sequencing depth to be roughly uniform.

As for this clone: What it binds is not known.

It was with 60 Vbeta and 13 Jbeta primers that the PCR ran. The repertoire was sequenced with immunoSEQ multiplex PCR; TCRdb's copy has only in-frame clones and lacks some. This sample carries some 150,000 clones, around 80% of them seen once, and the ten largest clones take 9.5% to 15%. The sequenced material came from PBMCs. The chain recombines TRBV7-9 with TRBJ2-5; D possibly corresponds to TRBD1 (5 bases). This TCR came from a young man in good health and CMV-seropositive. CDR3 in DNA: TGTGCCAGCAGCTTAGTAGGGGTCAGGCAAGAGACCCAGTACTTC. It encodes CASSLVGVRQETQYF.